Listed below are T cell receptor beta chains from one sample, sequenced in a study of T cells in Graves' hyperthyroidism and ophthalmopathy. MiXCR, applied by TCRdb to the multiplex PCR reads, yields one record per CDR3 protein. The sample holds nearly 600,000 distinct CDR3 sequences, approximately 15% seen once. Sequenced sample: blood. The receptors were gathered from a young woman with Graves' ophthalmopathy. The CDR3 runs from the conserved cysteine through the conserved F or W. D genes are given only for firm matches. Rows may omit the clone size; those that give it use once, few, many or a size class.

v_gene: TRBV6-5; j_gene: TRBJ1-1; abundance: many; d_gene: TRBD1; CDR3nt: TGTGCCAGCAGTTACGGGATAGGGGGACAGGGGGCAAACACTGAAGCTTTCTTT; CDR3aa: CASSYGIGGQGANTEAFF
v_gene: TRBV12-3/TRBV12-4; j_gene: TRBJ2-1; abundance: -; d_gene: TRBD2; CDR3nt: TGTGCCAGCAGCTTAGCCGGGACTAGCGGGAACTTCTACCCTAACTCCTACAATGAGCAGTTCTTC; CDR3aa: CASSLAGTSGNFYPNSYNEQFF
v_gene: TRBV2; j_gene: TRBJ1-2; abundance: -; d_gene: TRBD1; CDR3nt: TGTGCCAGCAGTGTGAGTAGGGGGCAAGGCTACACCTTC; CDR3aa: CASSVSRGQGYTF
v_gene: TRBV12-3/TRBV12-4; j_gene: TRBJ1-1; abundance: many; d_gene: -; CDR3nt: TGTGCCAGCAGTTTTATAGGGGACACTGAAGCTTTCTTT; CDR3aa: CASSFIGDTEAFF
v_gene: TRBV5-1; j_gene: TRBJ1-2; abundance: many; d_gene: -; CDR3nt: TGCGCCAGCAGCTTGGCAGGGGCCAGTTATGGCTACACCTTC; CDR3aa: CASSLAGASYGYTF
v_gene: TRBV19; j_gene: TRBJ2-1; abundance: -; d_gene: TRBD1; CDR3nt: TGTGCCAGTATGACGGACGCGACAGGGACCAATGAGCAGTTCTTC; CDR3aa: CASMTDATGTNEQFF
v_gene: TRBV30; j_gene: TRBJ1-1; abundance: many; d_gene: TRBD1; CDR3nt: TGTGCCTGGAGGGGGACAGGGGGCACTGAAGCTTTCTTT; CDR3aa: CAWRGTGGTEAFF
v_gene: TRBV6-1; j_gene: TRBJ1-2; abundance: few; d_gene: TRBD1; CDR3nt: TGTGCCAGCAGCCACCCGACAGGGGCCTATGGCTACACCTTC; CDR3aa: CASSHPTGAYGYTF
v_gene: TRBV30; j_gene: TRBJ2-2; abundance: many; d_gene: TRBD1; CDR3nt: TGTGCCTGGAGTCAACAGGGGTTTGACACCGGGGAGCTGTTTTTT; CDR3aa: CAWSQQGFDTGELFF
v_gene: TRBV28; j_gene: TRBJ2-7; abundance: many; d_gene: -; CDR3nt: TGTGCCAGCAGGGGGGTGAGCCAGCAGTTTCTAGACTGGTACGAGCAGTACTTC; CDR3aa: CASRGVSQQFLDWYEQYF
v_gene: TRBV12-3/TRBV12-4; j_gene: TRBJ1-3; abundance: many; d_gene: -; CDR3nt: TGTGCCAGCAGTTGGTTCCCCTCCTCTGGAAACACCATATATTTT; CDR3aa: CASSWFPSSGNTIYF
v_gene: TRBV28; j_gene: TRBJ1-2; abundance: many; d_gene: -; CDR3nt: TGTGCCAGCAGACGGGGAGGGGGGTCTGGCTACACCTTC; CDR3aa: CASRRGGGSGYTF
v_gene: TRBV6-1; j_gene: TRBJ1-2; abundance: -; d_gene: -; CDR3nt: TGTGCCAGCTCCCTCGACAGTCACTATGGCTACACCTTC; CDR3aa: CASSLDSHYGYTF
v_gene: TRBV6-4; j_gene: TRBJ2-1; abundance: few; d_gene: -; CDR3nt: TGTGCCAGCAGTGGGTCTGGTTTGATGAATGAGCAGTTCTTC; CDR3aa: CASSGSGLMNEQFF
v_gene: TRBV24-1; j_gene: TRBJ2-3; abundance: -; d_gene: TRBD1; CDR3nt: TGTGCCACCAGTGACCTCGGACAGGGGCCTAGCACAGATACGCAGTATTTT; CDR3aa: CATSDLGQGPSTDTQYF
v_gene: TRBV20-1; j_gene: TRBJ1-6; abundance: -; d_gene: -; CDR3nt: TGCAGTGCTAGACAGATGGCCTCAAATAATTCACCCCTCCACTTT; CDR3aa: CSARQMASNNSPLHF